This is a list of T cell receptor beta chains from one sample in a study of cytomegalovirus exposure and HLA in healthy donors. Assay: immunoSEQ multiplex PCR; the TCRdb copy retains only in-frame clones and omits some. The data contain about 190,000 clones, 80% to 85% of them seen just once; the ten biggest clones take up 1.2%. The sample was PBMCs. Receptor source: a boy between 2 and 15 years old in good health and CMV-seronegative. Each CDR3 is given with its conserved first and last residue.

j_gene	v_gene	CDR3aa
TRBJ2-1	TRBV11-2	CASSEAPGEEQFF
TRBJ2-1	TRBV5-1	CASSSVPGADYNEQFF
TRBJ2-1	TRBV19	CASSTQGLAGVSEQFF
TRBJ2-5	TRBV7-2	CASSLRGDRKETQYF
TRBJ2-1	TRBV6-6	CASRGLAGNNEQFF
TRBJ1-1	TRBV5-6	CASSLLLTGYDTEAFF
TRBJ1-2	TRBV28	CASSSGAAANYGYTF
TRBJ2-4	TRBV2	CASRSWSVGGLAKNIQYF
TRBJ2-6	TRBV7-3	CASSLGTGTVLSGANVLTF
TRBJ2-7	TRBV15	CATSRDRRSGGEQYF
TRBJ2-2	TRBV9	CASSEDGSTGELFF
TRBJ1-4	TRBV5-6	CASSLEEHRNEKLFF
TRBJ2-5	TRBV5-1	CASSLLAGASETQYF
TRBJ2-5	TRBV2	CASKEYEGLETQYF
TRBJ1-1	TRBV4-3	CASSPHAIPRDEAFF
TRBJ2-3	TRBV6-1	CASRGVDRPIDTQYF
TRBJ2-5	TRBV27	CASSLSPSGRIETQYF
TRBJ2-1	TRBV9	CASSVEGYNEQFF
TRBJ2-1	TRBV9	CASSVTSGRAGEQFF
TRBJ1-1	TRBV6-5	CASSNRGRPEAFF
TRBJ1-4	TRBV6-5	CASSYSRESEKLFF
TRBJ2-6	TRBV11-2	CASSLGLAGVSGTNVLTF
TRBJ1-2	TRBV9	CASSPQTGPYGYTF
TRBJ1-6	TRBV7-6	CASSPAENSPLHF
TRBJ2-2	TRBV7-6	CASSLAKPTSGTRLGNTGELFF
TRBJ2-5	TRBV6-1	CTSSEVRMSGGQETQYF
TRBJ1-2	TRBV5-6	CASSLGPGLYGYTF
TRBJ1-5	TRBV30	CAWRGTGSNQPQHF
TRBJ2-6	TRBV19	CASSIAGISGANVLTF
TRBJ2-5	TRBV5-1	CASSLLAAEGTQYF
TRBJ2-2	TRBV5-4	CASSLGLAGAGTGELFF
TRBJ1-2	TRBV5-1	CASSLLTGWNGGYTF
TRBJ2-5	TRBV18	CASSPAGLAGGQETQYF
TRBJ1-2	TRBV10-3	CAIRTGTEEAYGYTF
TRBJ1-2	TRBV19	CASSMTQGNYGYTF
TRBJ2-7	TRBV27	CASSPTYEAGEQYF
TRBJ2-5	TRBV18	CASSPVSTSGTQYF
TRBJ1-1	TRBV5-6	CASSDPRGGYTEAFF
TRBJ1-5	TRBV6-1	CASSEGAGQPQHF
TRBJ2-1	TRBV19	CASTRAGAGASYNEQFF
TRBJ2-1	TRBV5-1	CASSFFSREDGEQFF
TRBJ1-2	TRBV6-6	CASSSQDNSHYGYTF
TRBJ2-1	TRBV30	CAWRAGTSGSYEQFF
TRBJ2-7	TRBV19	CASSTGHLYEQYF
TRBJ1-2	TRBV7-8	CASSSGQGFYGYTF
TRBJ1-1	TRBV29-1	CSVEGGNEAFF
TRBJ1-2	TRBV28	CASRYTGGYGYTF
TRBJ2-1	TRBV5-1	CASSFVGQGIHEQFF
TRBJ2-5	TRBV4-1	CASSQEYRLAGLQETQYF
TRBJ1-1	TRBV6-5	CASSRQGFGTEAFF
TRBJ2-7	TRBV4-1	CASSQGLAGGPSVDEQYF
TRBJ2-7	TRBV27	CASSLSTGAYEQYF